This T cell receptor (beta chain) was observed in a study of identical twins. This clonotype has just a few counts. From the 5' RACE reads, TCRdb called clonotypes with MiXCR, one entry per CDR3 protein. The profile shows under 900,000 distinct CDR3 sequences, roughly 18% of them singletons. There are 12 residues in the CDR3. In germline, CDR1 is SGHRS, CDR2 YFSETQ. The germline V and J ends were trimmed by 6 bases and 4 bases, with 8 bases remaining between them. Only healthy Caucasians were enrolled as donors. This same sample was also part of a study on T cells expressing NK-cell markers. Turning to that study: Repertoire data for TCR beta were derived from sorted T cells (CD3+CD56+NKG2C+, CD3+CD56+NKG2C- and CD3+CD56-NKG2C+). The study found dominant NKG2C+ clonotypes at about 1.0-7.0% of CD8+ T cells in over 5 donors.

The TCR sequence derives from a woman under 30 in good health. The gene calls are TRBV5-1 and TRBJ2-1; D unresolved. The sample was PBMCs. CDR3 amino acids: CASKSAYNEQFF. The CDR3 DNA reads TGCGCCAGCAAGTCAGCTTACAATGAGCAGTTCTTC.